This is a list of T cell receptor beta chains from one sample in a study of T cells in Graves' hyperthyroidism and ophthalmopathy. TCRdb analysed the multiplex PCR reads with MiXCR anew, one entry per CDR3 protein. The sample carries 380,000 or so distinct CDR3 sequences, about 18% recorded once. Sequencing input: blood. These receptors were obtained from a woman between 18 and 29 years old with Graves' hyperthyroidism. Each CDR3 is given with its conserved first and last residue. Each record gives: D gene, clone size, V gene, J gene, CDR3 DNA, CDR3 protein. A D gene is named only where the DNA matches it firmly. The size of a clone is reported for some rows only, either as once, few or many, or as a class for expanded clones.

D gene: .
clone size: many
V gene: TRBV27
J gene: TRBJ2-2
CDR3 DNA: TGTGCCAGCCACTCGTGGGAGGCGAACACCGGGGAGCTGTTTTTT
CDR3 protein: CASHSWEANTGELFF

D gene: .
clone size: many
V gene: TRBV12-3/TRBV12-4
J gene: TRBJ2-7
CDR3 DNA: TGTGCCAGCAGTTTCCAACCCCTACAGACTTCAGAAGAGCAGTACTTC
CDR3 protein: CASSFQPLQTSEEQYF

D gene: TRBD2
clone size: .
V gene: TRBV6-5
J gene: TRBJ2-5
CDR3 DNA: TGTGCCAGCAGTTTCCGACTAGCGGGGAGGAAGACCCAGTACTTC
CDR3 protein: CASSFRLAGRKTQYF

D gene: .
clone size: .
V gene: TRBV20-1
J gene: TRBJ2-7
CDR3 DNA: TGCAGTGCTAGGGGTTCGGGAAGGGGAACCTACGAGCAGTACTTC
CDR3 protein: CSARGSGRGTYEQYF

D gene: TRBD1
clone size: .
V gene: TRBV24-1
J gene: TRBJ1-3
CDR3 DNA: TGTGCCACCAGTGACCCGGGACAGGTGTCTGGAAACACCATATATTTT
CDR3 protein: CATSDPGQVSGNTIYF

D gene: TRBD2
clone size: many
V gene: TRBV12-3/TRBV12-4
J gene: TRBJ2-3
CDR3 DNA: TGTGCCAGTAAGCGGGGGGGGATAGATACGCAGTATTTT
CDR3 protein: CASKRGGIDTQYF

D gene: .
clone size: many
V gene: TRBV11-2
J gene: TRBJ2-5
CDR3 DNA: TGTGCCAGCAGCCCGACCGGGACACTCCGCGGAGAAACCCAGTACTTC
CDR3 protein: CASSPTGTLRGETQYF

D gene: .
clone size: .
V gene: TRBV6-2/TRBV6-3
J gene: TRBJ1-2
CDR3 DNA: TGTGCCAGCAGTTACCCGTCCGACCGGCCTAACTATGGCTACACCTTC
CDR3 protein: CASSYPSDRPNYGYTF

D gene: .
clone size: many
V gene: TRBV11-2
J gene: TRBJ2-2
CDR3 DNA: TGTGCCAGCAGCCCCACTAGCTTGAACACCGGGGAGCTGTTTTTT
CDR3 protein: CASSPTSLNTGELFF

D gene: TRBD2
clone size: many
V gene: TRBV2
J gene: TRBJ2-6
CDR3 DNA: TGTGCCAGCAGCGTGACTAGCGGGGGCTCTGGGGCCAACGTCCTGACTTTC
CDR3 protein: CASSVTSGGSGANVLTF

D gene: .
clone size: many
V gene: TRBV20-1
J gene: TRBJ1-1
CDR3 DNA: TGCAGTGCTAGCCCCCCGCGACAGGTCACTGAAGCTTTCTTT
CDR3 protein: CSASPPRQVTEAFF

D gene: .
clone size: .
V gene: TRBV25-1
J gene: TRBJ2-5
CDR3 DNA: TGTGCCAGCAGTGACACCTCCCACCAAGAGACCCAGTACTTC
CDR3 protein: CASSDTSHQETQYF

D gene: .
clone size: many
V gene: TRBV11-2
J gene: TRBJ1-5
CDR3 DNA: TGTGCCAGCAGCTTAGTCTGGACGGCTTATAGCAATCAGCCCCAGCATTTT
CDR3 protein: CASSLVWTAYSNQPQHF

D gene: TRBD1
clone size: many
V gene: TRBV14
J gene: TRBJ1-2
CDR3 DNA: TGTGCCAGCAGCCGCTCCGGGACAGGCTGGGATGGCTACACCTTC
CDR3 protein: CASSRSGTGWDGYTF

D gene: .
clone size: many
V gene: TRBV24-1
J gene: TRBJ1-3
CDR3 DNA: TGTGCCACCAGTGATGGTCGGAACACCATATATTTT
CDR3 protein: CATSDGRNTIYF

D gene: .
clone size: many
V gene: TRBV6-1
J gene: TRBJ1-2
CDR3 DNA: TGTGCCAGCAGTCTTAACAGGGACTATGGCTACACCTTC
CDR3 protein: CASSLNRDYGYTF

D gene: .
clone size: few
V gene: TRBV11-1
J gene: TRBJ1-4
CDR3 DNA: TGTGCCAGCAGCTTAGCGCAAAGGGACACCTATGAAAAACTGTTTTTT
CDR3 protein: CASSLAQRDTYEKLFF

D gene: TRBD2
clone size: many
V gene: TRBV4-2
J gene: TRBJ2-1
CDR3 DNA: TGTGCCAGCAGCCAGACGAGCGGGAGCTCCTACGAGCAGTTCTTC
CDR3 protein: CASSQTSGSSYEQFF

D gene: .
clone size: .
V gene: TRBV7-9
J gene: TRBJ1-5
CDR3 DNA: TGTGCCAGCAGCTCTTCCAATCGGAATCAGCCCCAGCATTTT
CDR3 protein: CASSSSNRNQPQHF

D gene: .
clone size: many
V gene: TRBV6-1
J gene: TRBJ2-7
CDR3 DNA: TGTGCCAGCAGTGGCAAGATACCCCAGACCTACGAGCAGTACTTC
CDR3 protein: CASSGKIPQTYEQYF

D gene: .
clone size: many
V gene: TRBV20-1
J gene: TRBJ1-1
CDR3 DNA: TGCAGTGCTAGAGATTTGGGGTTCACTGAAGCTTTCTTT
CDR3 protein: CSARDLGFTEAFF

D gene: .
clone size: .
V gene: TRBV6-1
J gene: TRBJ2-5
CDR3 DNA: TGTGCCAGCAAAAAAATGGCCCAAGAGACCCAGTACTTC
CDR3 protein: CASKKMAQETQYF

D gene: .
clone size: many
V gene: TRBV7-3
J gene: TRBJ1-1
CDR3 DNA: TGTGCCAGCAGCCCCAGACATAACACTGAAGCTTTCTTT
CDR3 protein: CASSPRHNTEAFF

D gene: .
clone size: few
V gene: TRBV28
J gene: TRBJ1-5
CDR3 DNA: TGTGCCAGCAGTTTAGAGGGGGACATCAATAGCAATCAGCCCCAGCATTTT
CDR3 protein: CASSLEGDINSNQPQHF

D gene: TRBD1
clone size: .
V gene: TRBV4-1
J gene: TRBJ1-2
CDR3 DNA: TGCGCCAGCAGTCTTACTTCGGGACAGGGCCATGGCTACACCTTC
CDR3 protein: CASSLTSGQGHGYTF

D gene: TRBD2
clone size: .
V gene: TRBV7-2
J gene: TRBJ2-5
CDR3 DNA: TGTGCCAGCATCCCTACTAGCGGGGGGTTGGAGACCCAGTACTTC
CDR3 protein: CASIPTSGGLETQYF

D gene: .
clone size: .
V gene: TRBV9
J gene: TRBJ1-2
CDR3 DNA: TGTGCCAGCAGCGTAGCTACAGCATTTAACTATGGCTACACCTTC
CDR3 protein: CASSVATAFNYGYTF

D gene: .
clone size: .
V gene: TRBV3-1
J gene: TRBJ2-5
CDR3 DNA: TGTGCCAGCAGCCACACGGCCGGGGGACCGGAGACCCAGTACTTC
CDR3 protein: CASSHTAGGPETQYF

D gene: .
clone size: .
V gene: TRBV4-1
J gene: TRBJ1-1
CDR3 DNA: TGCGCCAGCAGCCAAATGTCAGGGATAACCACTGAAGCTTTCTTT
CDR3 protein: CASSQMSGITTEAFF

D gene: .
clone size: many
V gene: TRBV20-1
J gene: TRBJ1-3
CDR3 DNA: TGCAGGGCCCGCCCGGCCGGGTTATTAGGAAACACCATATATTTT
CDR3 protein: CRARPAGLLGNTIYF

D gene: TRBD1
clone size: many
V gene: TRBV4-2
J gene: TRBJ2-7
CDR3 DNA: TGTGCCAGCAGCCCCCTTTACAGGGGCGAGCAGTACTTC
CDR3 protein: CASSPLYRGEQYF

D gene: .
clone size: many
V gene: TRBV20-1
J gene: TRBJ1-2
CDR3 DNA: TGCAGTGCTGCTCCAGGGGCGGGTGGCTACACCTTC
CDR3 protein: CSAAPGAGGYTF